This paragraph reports one TCR beta chain. Donors included only healthy HIV-negative adults lacking recent acute infections or vaccinations. Sequencing was performed with immunoSEQ multiplex PCR; in TCRdb, only in-frame clones are kept and a portion is missing. The table shows under 2,500,000 clones, with approximately 94% occurring only once. The CDR3 contains 15 residues. The J segment lost 3 bases and the V segment lost 4 bases, leaving 4 bases of the junction unmatched. Germline loops: CDR1 LGHNA, CDR2 YNFKEQ. This entry comes from a study of shared clonotypes between healthy human individuals. This chain joins TRBV4-2 and TRBJ2-7, with 12 nucleotides matching TRBD2. The receptor was derived from a man aged 18 to 30 in good health. The sample taken for sequencing was naive CD4+ T cells sorted from blood. The subset is: CD45RA+ positively selected. CDR3 DNA: TGTGCCAGCAGCCGAGGACTAGCGGGAATCTACGAGCAGTACTTC. Residues: CASSRGLAGIYEQYF.